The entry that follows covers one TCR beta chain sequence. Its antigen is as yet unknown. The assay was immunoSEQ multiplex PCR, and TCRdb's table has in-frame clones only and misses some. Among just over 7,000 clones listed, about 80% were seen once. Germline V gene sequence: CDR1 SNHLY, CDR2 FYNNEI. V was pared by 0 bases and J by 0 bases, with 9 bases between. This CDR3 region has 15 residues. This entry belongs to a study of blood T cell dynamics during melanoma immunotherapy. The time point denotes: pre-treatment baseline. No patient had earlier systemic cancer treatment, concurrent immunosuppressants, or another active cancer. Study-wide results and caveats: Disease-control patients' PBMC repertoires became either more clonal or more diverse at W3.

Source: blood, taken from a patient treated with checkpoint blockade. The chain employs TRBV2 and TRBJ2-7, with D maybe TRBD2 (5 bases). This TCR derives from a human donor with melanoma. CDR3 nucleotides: TGTGCCAGCAGTGAAGCGAGCGGAAACTCCTACGAGCAGTACTTC. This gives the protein CASSEASGNSYEQYF.